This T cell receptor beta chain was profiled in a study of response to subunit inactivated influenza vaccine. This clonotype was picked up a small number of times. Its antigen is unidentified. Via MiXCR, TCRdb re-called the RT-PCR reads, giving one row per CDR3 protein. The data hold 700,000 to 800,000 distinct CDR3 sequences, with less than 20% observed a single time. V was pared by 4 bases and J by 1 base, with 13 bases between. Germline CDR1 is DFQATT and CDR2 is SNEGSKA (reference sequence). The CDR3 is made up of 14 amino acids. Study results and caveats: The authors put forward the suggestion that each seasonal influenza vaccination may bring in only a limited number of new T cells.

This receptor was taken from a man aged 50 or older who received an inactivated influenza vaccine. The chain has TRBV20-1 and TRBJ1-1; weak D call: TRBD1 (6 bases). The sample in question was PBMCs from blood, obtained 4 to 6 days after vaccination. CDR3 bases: TGCAGTGCTACGAAGGGACATTCGAACACTGAAGCTTTCTTT. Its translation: CSATKGHSNTEAFF.